This T cell receptor (beta chain) originates from a study of blood T cell repertoires in COVID-19. About the study: PBMCs, B-cell-depleted T cells, or T cells were the source of the cDNA or gDNA that made up the material.

Germline CDR1 reads MNHEY; CDR2 reads SVGEGT. This CDR3 region has 17 residues. The V end was cut by 0 bases, the J end by 5 bases, with 17 bases between. Source study methods: Researchers report that nucleated cell counts were estimated from reference gene primer amplification. Generated by immunoSEQ multiplex PCR, the TCRdb table keeps only in-frame clones and is missing some. That table supplies the V and J calls and clone size; D and trimming were determined from the DNA. The sample lists about 110,000 clones; about 85% were seen once. The sequenced sample was peripheral blood. The clonotype originates from a human donor in a cohort sampled during active COVID-19. This sequence joins TRBV6-2 or TRBV6-3 and TRBJ2-1; the D gene is possibly TRBD2 (6 bases). The CDR3 sequence: CASSYSTWASVNNEQFF. In DNA, the CDR3 is TGTGCCAGCAGTTACTCCACTTGGGCTAGCGTAAACAATGAGCAGTTCTTC.